The T cell receptor (beta chain) described here comes from a study of cytomegalovirus exposure and HLA in healthy donors. Study-wide results and limits: The authors assumed roughly uniform sequencing depth across donors for presence/absence analyses. In an earlier analysis, productive rearrangement rates for most beta V segments clustered near 87% or 30%. It was confirmed in vitro that a few of the CMV-associated chains were specific for CMV antigens.

Losses at the gene ends were 4 bases for V and 0 bases for J; bases not matched to a gene: 6. From germline, CDR1 is SGHRS and CDR2 YFSETQ. CDR3 length: 16 amino acids. In the case of this clone: Its antigen is currently unknown.

PCR used 60 Vbeta primers and 13 Jbeta primers. Assay used: immunoSEQ multiplex PCR; TCRdb lists only in-frame clones, some missing. The sample has around 200,000 clones; 82% are singletons. Source material: PBMCs. The chain combines TRBV5-1 with TRBJ2-2; 7 positions agree with TRBD2. This receptor was identified in a middle-aged man in good health and CMV-seropositive. CDR3 DNA: TGCGCCAGCAGCCCCATGGGAGGGCCGAACACCGGGGAGCTGTTTTTT. Translating it yields CASSPMGGPNTGELFF.